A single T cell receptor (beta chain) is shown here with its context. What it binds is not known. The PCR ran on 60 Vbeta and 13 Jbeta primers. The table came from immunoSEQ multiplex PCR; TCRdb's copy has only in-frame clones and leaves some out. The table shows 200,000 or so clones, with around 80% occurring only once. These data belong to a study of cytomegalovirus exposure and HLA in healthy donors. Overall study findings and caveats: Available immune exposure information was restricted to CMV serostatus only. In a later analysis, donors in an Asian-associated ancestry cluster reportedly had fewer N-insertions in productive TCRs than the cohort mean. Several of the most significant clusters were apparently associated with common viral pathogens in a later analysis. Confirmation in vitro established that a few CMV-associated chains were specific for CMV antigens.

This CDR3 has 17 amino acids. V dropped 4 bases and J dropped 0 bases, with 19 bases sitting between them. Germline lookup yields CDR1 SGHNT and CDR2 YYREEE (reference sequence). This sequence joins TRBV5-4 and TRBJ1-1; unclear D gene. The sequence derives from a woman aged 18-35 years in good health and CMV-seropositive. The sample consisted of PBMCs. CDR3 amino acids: CASSPTTYVLMNTEAFF. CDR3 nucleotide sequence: TGTGCCAGCAGCCCGACAACGTACGTTCTGATGAACACTGAAGCTTTCTTT.